This is a list of T cell receptor beta chains from one sample in a study of immune evolution from preneoplasia to lung adenocarcinoma. TCRdb's table, derived via immunoSEQ multiplex PCR, lists solely in-frame clones and lacks some. The sample includes 13,000 to 15,000 clones, roughly 80% of them seen just once. Specimen: FFPE minimally invasive lung adenocarcinoma tissue. The receptors come from a person in their 70s with lung adenocarcinoma. Each CDR3 is given with its conserved first and last residue. Each record gives: V gene, clone size, J gene, D gene, CDR3 DNA, CDR3 protein. The D gene is left open where the match is weak. Expanded clones are given a class, and other clones once, few, many or no size at all.

>TRBV10-3|once|TRBJ2-1|TRBD2
TGTGCCATCAGACCAGACGGGGGGAGGAATGAGCAGTTCTTC
CAIRPDGGRNEQFF
>TRBV6-5|NA|TRBJ2-2|NA
TGTGCCAGCAGTTACTCACACAACACGGCCGGGGAGCTGTTTTTT
CASSYSHNTAGELFF
>TRBV28|once|TRBJ2-7|NA
TGTGCCAGCAGGCTTGGGGACGTCTCCTACGAGCAGTACTTC
CASRLGDVSYEQYF
>TRBV30|NA|TRBJ1-5|NA
TGTGCCTGGAGTGCGGCCGGAGAGCAGCCCCAGCATTTT
CAWSAAGEQPQHF
>TRBV14|NA|TRBJ2-7|NA
TGTGCCAGCAGCCTCACTATGGTAGGAGGGAACGAGCAGTACTTC
CASSLTMVGGNEQYF
>TRBV6-1|few|TRBJ2-1|NA
TGTGCCAGCCTCACTAGCAGAATCTACAATGAGCAGTTCTTC
CASLTSRIYNEQFF
>TRBV6-5|NA|TRBJ1-2|NA
TGTGCCAGCAGGACCGGACAGCGATATGGCTACACCTTC
CASRTGQRYGYTF
>TRBV14|NA|TRBJ1-6|NA
TGTGCCAGCAGCCAAGCGAACGGGCGGCCCCACTTT
CASSQANGRPHF
>TRBV5-4|NA|TRBJ2-7|NA
TGTGCCAGCAGCTTGGGGACCACCTACGAGCAGTACTTC
CASSLGTTYEQYF
>TRBV30|NA|TRBJ2-7|NA
TGTGCCTGGAGTGTCAGGAGCACCTACGAGCAGTACTTC
CAWSVRSTYEQYF
>TRBV5-6|NA|TRBJ2-1|TRBD2
TGTGCCAGCAGCTTGTTTACTAGCGGGAGCTCCTACAATGAGCAGTTCTTC
CASSLFTSGSSYNEQFF
>TRBV29-1|NA|TRBJ1-4|NA
TGCAGCGTTGCGGGGGCAGGAGGAAAACTGTTTTTT
CSVAGAGGKLFF
>TRBV19|medium-sized|TRBJ2-7|TRBD1
TGTGCCAGTAGGACAGGGCAAGAGCAGTACTTC
CASRTGQEQYF
>TRBV30|once|TRBJ2-1|TRBD2
TGTGCCTGGAGTGTGGCGGGGGTCGATGAGCAGTTCTTC
CAWSVAGVDEQFF
>TRBV28|once|TRBJ1-2|TRBD1
TGTGCCAGCAGCTATGACAGGGGCCATGGCTACACCTTC
CASSYDRGHGYTF
>TRBV19|NA|TRBJ1-2|TRBD1
TGTGCCAGTAGTATAGCCGGGACAGGGTTTGGCTACACCTTC
CASSIAGTGFGYTF
>TRBV5-1|once|TRBJ1-1|NA
TGCGCCAGCAGCTTGGAACCAAACACTGAAGCTTTCTTT
CASSLEPNTEAFF
>TRBV6-5|NA|TRBJ1-6|NA
TGTGCCGGCAGCTCACTCCCAGATGCAACCTCACCCCTCCACTTT
CAGSSLPDATSPLHF
>TRBV30|NA|TRBJ2-7|TRBD1
TGTGCCTGGCTAAGGGGGCCAAACTCCTACGAGCAGTACTTC
CAWLRGPNSYEQYF
>TRBV6-6|NA|TRBJ2-3|TRBD2
TGTGCCAGCAGTTACGGTGGTAGCGGGGATACGCAGTATTTT
CASSYGGSGDTQYF
>TRBV7-3|NA|TRBJ2-7|NA
TGTGCCAGCAGCCTTGCGGGACAGCCACACTTC
CASSLAGQPHF
>TRBV7-9|once|TRBJ2-3|NA
TGTGCCAGCAGCTTACGGGGGACCCTCAGCACAGATACGCAGTATTTT
CASSLRGTLSTDTQYF
>TRBV10-3|NA|TRBJ2-3|NA
TGTGCCATCAGTGAGCCTGGACCAACAGATACGCAGTATTTT
CAISEPGPTDTQYF
>TRBV20-1|large|TRBJ1-5|NA
TGCAGTGCGGCAGGGGATCAGCCCCAGCATTTT
CSAAGDQPQHF
>TRBV7-9|NA|TRBJ1-2|TRBD1
TGTGCCAGCAGCCCGGTAACAGGGGACTATGGCTACACCTTC
CASSPVTGDYGYTF
>TRBV20-1|NA|TRBJ1-1|NA
TGCAGTGTTAGTTGGAAGACTGAAGCTTTCTTT
CSVSWKTEAFF
>TRBV19|NA|TRBJ2-7|TRBD2
TGTGCCAGTAAGACCGGGACTAGCGGTGTGGGTGAGCAGTACTTC
CASKTGTSGVGEQYF
>TRBV7-2|NA|TRBJ1-1|NA
TGTGCCAGCAGCATCGAGCTCGTAGGGGAGCAAACTGAAGCTTTCTTT
CASSIELVGEQTEAFF
>TRBV4-1|NA|TRBJ2-7|TRBD2
TGCGCCAGCAGCCTGCGACTAGCGGGGTTCGAGCAGTACTTC
CASSLRLAGFEQYF
>TRBV6-1|NA|TRBJ1-3|TRBD1
TGTGCCAGCAGTGAACAGGGGGCTGGAAACACCATATATTTT
CASSEQGAGNTIYF
>TRBV6-5|NA|TRBJ2-5|NA
TGTGCCAGCAGTTACTCGCAGTTTAACCAAGAGACCCAGTACTTC
CASSYSQFNQETQYF
>TRBV5-1|NA|TRBJ1-4|NA
TGCGCCAGCAGCTTGTCGGCAGGGGACGAAAAACTGTTTTTT
CASSLSAGDEKLFF
>TRBV5-4|once|TRBJ2-2|TRBD1
TGTGCCAGCAGTTTCGGGACAGCGAACACCGGGGAGCTGTTTTTT
CASSFGTANTGELFF
>TRBV7-9|NA|TRBJ1-1|TRBD1
TGTGCCAGCAGCGGGGACAGGGGCGTCACTGAAGCTTTCTTT
CASSGDRGVTEAFF
>TRBV5-1|NA|TRBJ2-1|NA
TGCGCCAGCAGCTCCAACAGCTTATCCTACAATGAGCAGTTCTTC
CASSSNSLSYNEQFF